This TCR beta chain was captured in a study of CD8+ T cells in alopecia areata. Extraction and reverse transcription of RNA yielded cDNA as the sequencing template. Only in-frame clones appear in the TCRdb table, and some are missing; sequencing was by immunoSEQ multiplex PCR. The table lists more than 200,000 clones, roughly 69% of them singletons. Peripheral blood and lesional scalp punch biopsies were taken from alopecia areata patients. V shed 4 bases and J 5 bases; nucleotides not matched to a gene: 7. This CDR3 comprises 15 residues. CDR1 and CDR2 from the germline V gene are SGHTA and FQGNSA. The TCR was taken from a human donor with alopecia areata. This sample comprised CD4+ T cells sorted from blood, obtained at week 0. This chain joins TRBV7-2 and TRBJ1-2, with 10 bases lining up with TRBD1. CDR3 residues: CASSSDRGREYGYTF. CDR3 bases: TGTGCCAGCAGCTCCGACAGGGGGCGAGAGTATGGCTACACCTTC.